These T cell receptor beta chains were read from a single sample in a study of cytomegalovirus exposure and HLA in healthy donors. Data came from immunoSEQ multiplex PCR; TCRdb stores just in-frame clones and leaves some out. The sample contains roughly 140,000 clones, over 60% of which appear only once. Sequenced sample: PBMCs. The receptors derive from a woman aged 30 to 39 in good health and CMV-seropositive. CDR3s include the opening cysteine and the closing phenylalanine or tryptophan. Each record gives: clone size, V gene, CDR3 protein. The size field is filled for only some rows; it gives once, few, many or a size class.

>few|TRBV27
CASSLTARATEAFF
>.|TRBV6-5
CASSYSARGTYEQYF
>once|TRBV30
CAWSALAGGYNEQFF
>.|TRBV6-9
CASGVYNRDEGNQPQHF
>few|TRBV4-1
CASSRSGPLGVAHYGYTF
>.|TRBV6-5
CASSYGGAITGELFF
>.|TRBV30
CAQAGTDSYEQYF
>.|TRBV6-1
CAGMDRSSGNTIYF
>.|TRBV5-1
CASSPTAGYEQYF
>.|TRBV10-3
CATSIDDRKGDTQYF
>.|TRBV5-6
CASSLIVEDTIYF
>medium-sized|TRBV4-1
CASSPTAGVNTEAFF
>.|TRBV29-1
CSVYLPLNEQFF
>.|TRBV27
CASSLSIQWQPQHF
>.|TRBV6-5
CASTLRGFSNYGYTF
>.|TRBV5-4
CASSSPTGSGYTF
>few|TRBV6-6
CASSYSMGGAQETQYF
>once|TRBV10-3
CAMRQSTNEKLFF
>once|TRBV11-3
CASSPGVAGGYEQFF
>.|TRBV28
CASSLSRAGTGGYTF
>.|TRBV7-2
CASSRGGHNEQFF
>.|TRBV5-6
CASSPLGGLAGELFF
>.|TRBV11-2
CASSPRLSGNNEQFF
>.|TRBV7-2
CASSPPRGGSTDTQYF
>.|TRBV19
CASSTDRREGGTEAFF
>.|TRBV5-4
CASSRTGVDEAFF
>.|TRBV29-1
CSVGKRLALSTDTQYF
>.|TRBV21-1
CASSIKGVRDTQYF
>.|TRBV5-1
CASSLGGRGNYGYTF
>.|TRBV2
CASMQDYSWEQFF
>.|TRBV30
CAWSVPRGPQHF
>.|TRBV19
CASSRTGERSGNTIYF
>.|TRBV9
CASSPGPVYEQYF
>.|TRBV7-3
CASSLSGTAYSPLHF
>.|TRBV7-2
CASSLRGNTYEQYF
>.|TRBV6-1
CASSGRGGQAYEQYF
>.|TRBV6-6
CASSYQPGQGEAFF
>.|TRBV19
CASSIRGSSNQPQHF
>.|TRBV13
CASSTYREEETQYF
>.|TRBV30
CAWGLTLYGYTF
>.|TRBV5-1
CASSFRSGRENEQFF
>.|TRBV6-1
CASRAGTGYNEQLF
>.|TRBV18
CASSPRTGGDSPLHF
>.|TRBV19
CASQPGTADSGANVLTF
>.|TRBV7-9
CASSPAGSNTEAFF
>.|TRBV18
CASSPDSRNEAFF
>.|TRBV29-1
CSGGDRDVSYYNEQFF
>.|TRBV20-1
CSASYRAGAHF
>few|TRBV19
CASSISFNTEAFF
>.|TRBV19
CASSVRGSNQPQHF
>.|TRBV7-9
CASSLVPTGDGYEQYF
>few|TRBV5-1
CASGIGTGTDTQYF
>.|TRBV7-9
CASGQWNTGELFF
>few|TRBV30
CAWSALTGEYYEQYF
>.|TRBV5-6
CASSRSRYSYEQYF
>.|TRBV2
CASSGSSYNEQFF
>.|TRBV27
CASSFKGPHSSYNEQFF
>few|TRBV19
CASSIAGPDGYTF